The 13 T cell receptor beta chains in this list originate from one sample, sequenced in a study of cytomegalovirus exposure and HLA in healthy donors. Method: immunoSEQ multiplex PCR; TCRdb's copy keeps in-frame clones and lacks some. The sample holds roughly 230,000 clones; roughly 91% are singletons and the top ten take approximately 3%. Source material: PBMCs. Receptor source: a woman in her 30s in good health and CMV-seronegative.

V gene TRBV27 combines with J gene TRBJ1-1; tentatively, D is TRBD1 (5 bases). Deletions cut 10 bases from V and 2 bases from J, with 20 bases between. Looked up from germline, CDR1 is MNHEY and CDR2 is SMNVEV (reference sequence). CDR3 length equals 15 residues. The CDR3 region has the DNA TGTGCCACAGCCGGTTTAAATGGGGCTAACACTGAAGCTTTCTTT. This sequence encodes CATAGLNGANTEAFF.

V usage is TRBV6-1 and J usage is TRBJ2-7; 10 bases fit TRBD1. From germline, CDR1 is MNHNS and CDR2 SASEGT. V trimming: 7 bases; J trimming: 4 bases; junction bases outside the gene matches: 7. The CDR3 has 14 residues. CDR3 region: CASIKGQGHYEQYF. The CDR3 nucleotides are TGTGCCAGCATAAAGGGACAGGGGCATTACGAGCAGTACTTC.

The chain employs TRBV15 and TRBJ2-7, with D possibly TRBD1 on 7 matching bases. V lost 6 bases and J 3 bases, leaving 15 bases between the germline ends. The CDR3 consists of 14 residues. Germline lookup yields CDR1 LNHNV and CDR2 YYDKDF (reference sequence). This CDR3 reads CATREEGAGYEQYF. CDR3 bases: TGTGCCACCAGAGAGGAGGGGGCAGGCTACGAGCAGTACTTC.

This chain connects TRBV13 to TRBJ2-7, with D perhaps matching TRBD1 (6 bases). The germline CDR1 and CDR2 sequences are PRHDT and FYEKMQ (reference sequence). The CDR3 is made up of 14 amino acids. Trimming stripped 5 bases from V and 0 bases from J, with 11 bases between. The CDR3 reads CASSRRDNSYEQYF. The CDR3 coding sequence is TGTGCCAGCAGCCGCCGGGACAACTCCTACGAGCAGTACTTC.

This clone has only one observation. The V gene is TRBV27, the J gene TRBJ2-3, with a possible D match to TRBD1 (5 bases). Between the trimmed V and J ends, which lost 9 bases and 4 bases, there was a span of 23 bases. CDR1 is MNHEY, CDR2 SMNVEV, per germline (reference sequence). This CDR3 contains 16 residues. This chain's CDR3 is CASIVRAGHVPDTQYF. CDR3 sequence (DNA): TGTGCCAGTATTGTCAGGGCAGGCCATGTACCAGATACGCAGTATTTT.

This clone was observed a handful of times. The chain uses TRBV29-1 and TRBJ1-2; D unresolved. V was shortened by 1 base and J by 6 bases, with 12 bases between the two germline ends. This CDR3 spans 13 amino acids. Germline V CDR1 and CDR2: SQVTM, ANQGSEA. CDR3 region: CSVEGARLHGYTF. The CDR3 DNA reads TGCAGCGTTGAAGGCGCCAGGTTACATGGCTACACCTTC.

This clone showed up just once. This rearrangement joins TRBV7-6 to TRBJ2-1, with a possible D match to TRBD1 (5 bases). The CDR3 has 15 amino acids. From germline, CDR1 is SGHVS and CDR2 FNYEAQ. The ends were cut back, 8 bases at V and 0 bases at J, with 14 bases in the middle. The CDR3 region is CASGQQARSYNEQFF. The DNA for the CDR3 is TGTGCCAGCGGTCAACAGGCCCGCTCCTACAATGAGCAGTTCTTC. The full variable domain, with the rest looked up from reference TRBV7-6 and TRBJ2-1, is GAGVSQSPRYKVTKRGQDVALRCDPISGHVSLYWYRQALGQGPEFLTYFNYEAQQDKSGLPNDRFSAERPEGSISTLTIQRTEQRDSAMYRCASGQQARSYNEQFFGPGTRLTVL.

The rearrangement uses TRBV11-2 and TRBJ2-7; D not certain. Germline CDR1 SGHAT, CDR2 FQNNGV. Trimming removed 1 base from V and 0 bases from J, with 7 bases in between. This CDR3 is 14 amino acids long. The CDR3 DNA reads as TGTGCCAGCAGCTTAGCTGTGAGCTCCTACGAGCAGTACTTC. It codes for CASSLAVSSYEQYF.

CDR3 sequence (DNA): TGCGCCAGCAGCCAAACTCTGGGGAACTATGGCTACACCTTC. This gives the protein CASSQTLGNYGYTF. V and J are TRBV4-1 and TRBJ1-2, with unresolved D. The CDR3 contains 14 residues. Germline CDR1 MGHRA, CDR2 YSYEKL. V lost 2 bases to trimming and J lost 2 bases, with 9 bases between them.

The table lists this clone with a count of one. J is TRBJ2-2 and V is TRBV2; 8 bases align to TRBD2. The CDR3 consists of 19 residues. Losses at the gene ends were 2 bases for V and 0 bases for J; bases not matched to a gene: 11. The germline V gene encodes CDR1 SNHLY and CDR2 FYNNEI. The CDR3 loop reads CASSESFVTSGSNTGELFF. In nucleotides, the CDR3 is TGTGCCAGCAGTGAATCTTTCGTAACTAGCGGATCGAACACCGGGGAGCTGTTTTTT.

This rearrangement joins TRBV6-1 to TRBJ1-1; maybe TRBD1 (6 bases). CDR1 is MNHNS and CDR2 is SASEGT in the germline V gene. The V end was cut by 6 bases, the J end by 0 bases, with 14 bases between. This CDR3 spans 15 amino acids. CDR3 DNA: TGTGCCAGCAGCTGGGGGGCAACCGTGAACACTGAAGCTTTCTTT. Residues: CASSWGATVNTEAFF.

V is TRBV19 and J is TRBJ2-1; 8 bases are shared with TRBD1. The CDR3 is 15 amino acids. Germline CDR1 is LNHDA and CDR2 is SQIVND (reference sequence). V lost 4 bases, J lost 0 bases, and 2 bases stayed unmatched. This CDR3 is CASSTGGRSYNEQFF. CDR3 DNA sequence: TGTGCCAGTAGTACAGGGGGCCGCTCCTACAATGAGCAGTTCTTC.

The chain is built from TRBV27 and TRBJ1-5; the match to TRBD1 covers 9 bases. V gave up 4 bases and J gave up 4 bases; unmatched junction bases: 5. Germline V gives CDR1 MNHEY, CDR2 SMNVEV (reference sequence). The CDR3 extends over 15 amino acids. In DNA form, the CDR3 reads TGTGCCAGCAGTTGGGGGACAGGGACTAATCAGCCCCAGCATTTT. Encoded protein: CASSWGTGTNQPQHF.